This T cell receptor beta chain was captured by sequencing in a study of T-cell memory formation after mild COVID-19 (dated by TCRdb to about 2021). Regarding the research as a whole: Most TCR sequence clusters were specific to one of the two donors. In a couple of donors, T-cell clones that expanded and contracted after mild COVID-19 were tracked by sequencing TCRalpha and TCRbeta repertoires over time. The cohort was made up of two young adult volunteers, one female and one male, who were previously healthy. The study at large found these results: Contracting CD4+ clones appeared mostly in the CM and EM memory subsets, whereas CD8+ clones were enriched in EMRA. The detection of some responding clones in pre-infection memory suggests that pre-existing cross-reactive memory T cells joined the SARS-CoV-2 response. SARS-CoV-2 specificity was not confirmed for the second-wave clones peaking on day 37. Clones that contracted from day 15 to 85 showed balanced CD4/CD8 phenotypes, whereas a second wave of clones that expanded from day 15 to 37 leaned towards CD4+. The study included only a couple of mild cases, and larger cohorts that include severe cases with pre-infection samples were judged to be necessary.

PBMCs were isolated by Ficoll-Paque density gradient centrifugation. From a lookup of the germline V gene, CDR1 and CDR2 are MGHRA and YSYEKL. Trimming leaves V shorter by 4 bases and J shorter by 9 bases, with the junction holding 4 bases beyond the gene matches. The CDR3, cysteine through phenylalanine, is 15 amino acids long. The entry retains the CDR3 DNA only, 45 bases that are in frame from base 1. Sequenced using an Illumina NovaSeq 6000. TCRalpha and TCRbeta cDNA libraries were constructed by 5'RACE with constant-segment primers, with sample barcodes and unique molecular identifiers being introduced. RNA was extracted from every sample with Trizol reagent. The libraries were amplified in two PCR steps, and the second step added a second sample barcode and Illumina TruSeq adapters. Libraries were sequenced on an Illumina NovaSeq with 2 x 150 bp paired-end reads. Under the source paper's analysis protocol: Reads were demultiplexed and collapsed into UMI-guided consensus sequences with migec v1.2.7. With mixcr v2.1.11, UMI consensuses were aligned to TRA and TRB V and J templates and assembled into clonotypes. A clonotype was counted as expanded or contracted only if both edgeR and NoisET called the change significant, with noise models trained on biological replicates. For edgeR calls, a false discovery rate-adjusted p below 0.01 and a log2 fold-change threshold of 1 were applied. As an exploratory analysis of dynamics, max-normalized trajectories of the 1000 most abundant clonotypes were examined by PCA with hierarchical clustering. Separately sequenced CD4+ and CD8+ repertoires were used to assign a CD4 or CD8 phenotype to each responding clone. In-frame beta chains were kept once TCRdb had trimmed the public reads at Q25 with fastp and called clones with MiXCR. Records with the same CDR3 protein are collapsed into one entry carrying the most frequent genes and DNA. The V and J calls were not made by the authors but by TCRdb's processing. Recorded for this sample are about 470,000 distinct CDR3 sequences; about 20% of them occurred a single time. Around an eighth of the sample belongs to the ten largest clones.

This clonotype was seen a handful of times. Its antigen is not yet known. One base away there is no much larger clone; base qualities are not given. Here the chain combines TRBV4-1 and TRBJ2-1; TRBD2 lines up with 15 middle nucleotides. The TCR sequence derives from an adult woman who had mild COVID-19 (a few samples of this study predate the infection). The sample titles of this study are shuffled in the database, so cell type and time point are left out; the donor was told from shared clones. Sequencing input: PBMCs or a T cell subset sorted from them (not recorded which). The encoded CDR3 is CASSLGLAGGSEQFF. The DNA sequence is as follows: TGCGCCAGCAGCCTGGGACTAGCGGGGGGTTCTGAGCAGTTCTTC.